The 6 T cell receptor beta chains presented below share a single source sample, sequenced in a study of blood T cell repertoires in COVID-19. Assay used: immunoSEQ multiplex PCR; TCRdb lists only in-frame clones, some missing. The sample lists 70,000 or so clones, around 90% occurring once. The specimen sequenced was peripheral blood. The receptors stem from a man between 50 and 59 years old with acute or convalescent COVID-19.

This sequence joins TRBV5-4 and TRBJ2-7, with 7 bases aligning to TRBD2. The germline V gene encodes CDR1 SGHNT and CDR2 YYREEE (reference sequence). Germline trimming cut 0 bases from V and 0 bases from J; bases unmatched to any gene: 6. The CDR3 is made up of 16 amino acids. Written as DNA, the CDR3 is TGTGCCAGCAGCTTGGGGCCTAGCGGTAGCTCCTACGAGCAGTACTTC. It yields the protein CASSLGPSGSSYEQYF.

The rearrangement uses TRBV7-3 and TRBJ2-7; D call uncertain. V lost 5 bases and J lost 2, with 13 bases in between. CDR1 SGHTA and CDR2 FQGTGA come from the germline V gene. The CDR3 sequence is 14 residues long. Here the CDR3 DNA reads TGTGCCAGCAGCCGCGGTCCCGGAGCCTACGAGCAGTACTTC. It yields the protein CASSRGPGAYEQYF.

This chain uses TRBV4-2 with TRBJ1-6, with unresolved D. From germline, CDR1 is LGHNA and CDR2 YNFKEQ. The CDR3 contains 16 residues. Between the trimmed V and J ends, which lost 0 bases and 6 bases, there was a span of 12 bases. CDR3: CASSQDRREGNSPLHF. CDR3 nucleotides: TGTGCCAGCAGCCAAGATAGGAGGGAGGGTAATTCACCCCTCCACTTT.

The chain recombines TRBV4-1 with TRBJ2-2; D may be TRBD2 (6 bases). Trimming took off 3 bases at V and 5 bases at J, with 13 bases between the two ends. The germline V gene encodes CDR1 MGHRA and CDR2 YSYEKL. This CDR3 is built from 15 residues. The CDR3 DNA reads TGCGCCAGCAGCCACGGGGGTGTGGGTACCGGGGAGCTGTTTTTT. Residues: CASSHGGVGTGELFF.

The CDR3 nucleotides are TGTGCCAGCAGCTTGGGTGGGAGGGACTACGAGCAGTACTTC. Protein product: CASSLGGRDYEQYF. V gene TRBV5-4 combines with J gene TRBJ2-7; 7 nucleotides line up with TRBD2. CDR3 length: 14 residues. Germline assignment: CDR1 SGHNT and CDR2 YYREEE (reference sequence). The trim removed 0 bases at V and 3 bases at J, leaving 3 bases unmatched.

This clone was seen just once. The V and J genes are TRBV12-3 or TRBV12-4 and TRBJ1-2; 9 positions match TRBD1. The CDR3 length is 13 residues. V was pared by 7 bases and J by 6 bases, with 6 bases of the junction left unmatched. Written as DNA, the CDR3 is TGTGCCAGCAAGCCTGACAGGGGGAATGGCTACACCTTC. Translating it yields CASKPDRGNGYTF.